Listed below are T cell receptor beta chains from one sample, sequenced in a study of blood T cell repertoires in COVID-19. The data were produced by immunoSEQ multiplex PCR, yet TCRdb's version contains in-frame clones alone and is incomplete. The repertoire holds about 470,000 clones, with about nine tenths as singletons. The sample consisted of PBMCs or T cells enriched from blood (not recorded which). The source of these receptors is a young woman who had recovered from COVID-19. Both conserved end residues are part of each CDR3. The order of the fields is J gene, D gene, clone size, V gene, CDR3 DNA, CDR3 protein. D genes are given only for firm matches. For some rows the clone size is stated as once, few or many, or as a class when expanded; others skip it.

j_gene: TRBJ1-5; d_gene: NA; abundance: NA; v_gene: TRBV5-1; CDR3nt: TGCGCCAGCAGCCGATTAGGCGGGGAAGGTCAGCCCCAGCATTTT; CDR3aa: CASSRLGGEGQPQHF
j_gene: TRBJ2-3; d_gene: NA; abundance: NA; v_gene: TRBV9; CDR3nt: TGTGCCAGCAGCGTAGTCCCCCTAAGCACAGATACGCAGTATTTT; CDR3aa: CASSVVPLSTDTQYF
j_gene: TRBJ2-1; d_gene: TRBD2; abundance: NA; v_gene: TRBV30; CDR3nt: TGTGCCTGGAGTGATGGTACTAGCGGGGGTTACAATGAGCAGTTCTTC; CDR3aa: CAWSDGTSGGYNEQFF
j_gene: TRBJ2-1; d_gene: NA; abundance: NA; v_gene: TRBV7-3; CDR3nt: TGTGCCAGCAGCCTAGCGCCCGGGGGGCTGAACAATGAGCAGTTCTTC; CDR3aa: CASSLAPGGLNNEQFF
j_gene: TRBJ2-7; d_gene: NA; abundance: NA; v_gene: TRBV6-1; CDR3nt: TGTGCCAGCAGTGAAGCGTGGGGGCCTTCCTACGAGCAGTACTTC; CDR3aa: CASSEAWGPSYEQYF
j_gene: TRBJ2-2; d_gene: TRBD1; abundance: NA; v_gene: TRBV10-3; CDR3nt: TGTGCCATCTTACCTAACAGGGGAATCGGCACCGGGGAGCTGTTTTTT; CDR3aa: CAILPNRGIGTGELFF
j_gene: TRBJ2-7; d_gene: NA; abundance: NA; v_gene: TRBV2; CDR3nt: TGTGCCAGCAGCCTTATCAGGGATCTCTACGAGCAGTACTTC; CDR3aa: CASSLIRDLYEQYF
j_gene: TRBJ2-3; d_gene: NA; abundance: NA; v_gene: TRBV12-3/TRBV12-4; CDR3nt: TGTGCCAGCAGTTTAGACGGTTCCGATACGCAGTATTTT; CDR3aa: CASSLDGSDTQYF
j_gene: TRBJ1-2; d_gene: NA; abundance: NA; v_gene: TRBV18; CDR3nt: TGTGCCAGCTCACCGGTCCCCCCCTCCGGGGGGGGTAACTATGGCTACACCTTC; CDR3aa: CASSPVPPSGGGNYGYTF
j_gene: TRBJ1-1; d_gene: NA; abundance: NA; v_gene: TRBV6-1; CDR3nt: TGTGCCAGCAGTGAACGCGCTAGGGGAACTGAAGCTTTCTTT; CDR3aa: CASSERARGTEAFF
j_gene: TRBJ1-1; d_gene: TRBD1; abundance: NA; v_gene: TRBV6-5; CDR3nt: TGTGCCAGCAGCGACGGACAGGGAGACACTGAAGCTTTCTTT; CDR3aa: CASSDGQGDTEAFF
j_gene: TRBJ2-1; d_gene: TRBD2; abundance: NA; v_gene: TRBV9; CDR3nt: TGTGCCAGCAGCCTAAGCGGGGGGGATCCCAATGAGCAGTTCTTC; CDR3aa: CASSLSGGDPNEQFF
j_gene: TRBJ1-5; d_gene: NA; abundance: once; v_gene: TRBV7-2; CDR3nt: TGTGCCAGCAGCGTCAGTAGCCAGCCCCAGCATTTT; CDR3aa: CASSVSSQPQHF
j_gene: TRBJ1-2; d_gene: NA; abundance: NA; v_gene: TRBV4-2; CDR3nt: TGTGCCAGCAGCCAAGGGGTGGGAGGAAACTATGGCTACACCTTC; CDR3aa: CASSQGVGGNYGYTF
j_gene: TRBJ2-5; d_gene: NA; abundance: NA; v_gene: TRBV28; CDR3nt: TGTGCCAGCACCCCCTTGGGGCTAGTTGAGACCCAGTACTTC; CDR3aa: CASTPLGLVETQYF
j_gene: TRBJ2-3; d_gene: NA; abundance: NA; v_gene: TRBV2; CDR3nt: TGTGCCAGCAGTGACCCCAGGAACACAGATACGCAGTATTTT; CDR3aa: CASSDPRNTDTQYF
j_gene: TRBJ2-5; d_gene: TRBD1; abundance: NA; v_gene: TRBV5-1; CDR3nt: TGCGCCAGCAGCTTGGATGCGACAGGGGGCCACGAGACCCAGTACTTC; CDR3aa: CASSLDATGGHETQYF
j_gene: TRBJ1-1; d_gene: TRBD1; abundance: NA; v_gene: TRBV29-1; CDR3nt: TGCAGCGTGACGGGACAGGGTTTGAACACTGAAGCTTTCTTT; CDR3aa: CSVTGQGLNTEAFF
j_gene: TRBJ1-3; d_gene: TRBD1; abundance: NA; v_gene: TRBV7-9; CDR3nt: TGTGCCAGCAGCTTACCCTGGGACAGTGACCTCTCTGGAAACACCATATATTTT; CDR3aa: CASSLPWDSDLSGNTIYF
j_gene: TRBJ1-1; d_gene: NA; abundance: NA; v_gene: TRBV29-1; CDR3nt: TGCAGCGTTGACAGGAATTTGAACACTGAAGCTTTCTTT; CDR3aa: CSVDRNLNTEAFF
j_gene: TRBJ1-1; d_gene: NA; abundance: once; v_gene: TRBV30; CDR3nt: TGTGCCTGGAGTACCCAGAAGGGGACTGAAGCTTTCTTT; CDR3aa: CAWSTQKGTEAFF
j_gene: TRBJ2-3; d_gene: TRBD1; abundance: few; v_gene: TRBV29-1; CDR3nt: TGCAGCTCCGCGGGGGGACAGGGGAGTTGGGATACGCAGTATTTT; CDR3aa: CSSAGGQGSWDTQYF
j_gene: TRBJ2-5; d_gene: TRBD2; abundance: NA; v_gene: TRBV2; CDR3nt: TGTGCCACCATCAGGCCCCTAGCGGGGACAGAGACCCAGTACTTC; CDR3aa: CATIRPLAGTETQYF
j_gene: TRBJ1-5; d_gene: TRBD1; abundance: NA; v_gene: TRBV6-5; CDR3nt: TGTGCCATCCGGACAGGTAAAAATAGCAATCAGCCCCAGCATTTT; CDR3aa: CAIRTGKNSNQPQHF
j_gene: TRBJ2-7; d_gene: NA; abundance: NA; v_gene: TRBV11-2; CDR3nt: TGTGCCAGCAGCTTAGCCTTATCAGACGAGCAGTACTTC; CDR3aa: CASSLALSDEQYF
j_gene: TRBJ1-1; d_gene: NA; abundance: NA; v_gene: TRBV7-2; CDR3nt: TGTGCCAGCAGCTTATCAAGGGGGAAGTCTGAAGCTTTCTTT; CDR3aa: CASSLSRGKSEAFF
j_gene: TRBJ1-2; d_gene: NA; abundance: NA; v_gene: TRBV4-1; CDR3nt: TGCGCCAGCAGCCCTACCCCCGGGAGGGGCATAGAAAAGGGGAGGGACTATGGCTACACCTTC; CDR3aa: CASSPTPGRGIEKGRDYGYTF
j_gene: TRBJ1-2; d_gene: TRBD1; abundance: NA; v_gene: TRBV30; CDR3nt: TGTGCCTGGAGTGTGGGGACAGACTATGGCTACACCTTC; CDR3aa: CAWSVGTDYGYTF
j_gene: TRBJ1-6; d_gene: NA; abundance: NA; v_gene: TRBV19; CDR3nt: TGTGCCAGTAGTAAAGACCACTATGGTTCACCCCTCCACTTT; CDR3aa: CASSKDHYGSPLHF
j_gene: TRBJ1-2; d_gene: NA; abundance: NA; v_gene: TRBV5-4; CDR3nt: TGTGCCAGCAGCGAGACCCCGGAGGCTGGCTACACCTTC; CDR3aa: CASSETPEAGYTF
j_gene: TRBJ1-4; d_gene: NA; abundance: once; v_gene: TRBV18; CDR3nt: TGTGCCAGCTCACCCCAGGGGATAGCAACTAATGAAAAACTGTTTTTT; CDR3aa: CASSPQGIATNEKLFF
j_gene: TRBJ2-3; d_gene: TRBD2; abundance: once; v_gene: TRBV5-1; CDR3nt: TGCGCCAGCAGCCCGACACTAGCGGGGGGGAGCACAGATACGCAGTATTTT; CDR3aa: CASSPTLAGGSTDTQYF
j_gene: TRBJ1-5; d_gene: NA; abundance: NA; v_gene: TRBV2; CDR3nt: TGTGCCAGCAGTCCCTTAGGAAAGGGGGTATGGTGGAGCAATCAGCCCCAGCATTTT; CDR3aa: CASSPLGKGVWWSNQPQHF
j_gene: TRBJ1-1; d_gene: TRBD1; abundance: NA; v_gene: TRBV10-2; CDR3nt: TGCGCCAGCAGGGCAGGGGGCTTCTCTGAAGCTTTCTTT; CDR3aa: CASRAGGFSEAFF
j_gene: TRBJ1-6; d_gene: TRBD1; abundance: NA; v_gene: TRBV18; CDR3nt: TGTGCCAGCTCACCCGGGACAGGGGTCCTCCACTTT; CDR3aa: CASSPGTGVLHF
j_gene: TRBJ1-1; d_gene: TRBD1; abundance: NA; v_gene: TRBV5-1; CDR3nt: TGCGCCAGCAGCTTGAGGCAGGGGGCTATGAACACTGAAGCTTTCTTT; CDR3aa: CASSLRQGAMNTEAFF
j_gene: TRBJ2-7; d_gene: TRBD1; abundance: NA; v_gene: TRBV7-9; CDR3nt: TGTGCCAGCAGCCAGAGACAGGGATCCTACGAGCAGTACTTC; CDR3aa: CASSQRQGSYEQYF
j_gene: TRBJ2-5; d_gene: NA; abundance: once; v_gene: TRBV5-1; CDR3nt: TGCGCCAGCAGCCAAGTATTAGACACCCCCATACAAGAGACCCAGTACTTC; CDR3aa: CASSQVLDTPIQETQYF
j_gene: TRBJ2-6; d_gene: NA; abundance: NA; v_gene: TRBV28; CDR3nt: TGTGCCAGCAGTTTGGCGGGGGACACCTCTGGGGCCAACGTCCTGACTTTC; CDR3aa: CASSLAGDTSGANVLTF
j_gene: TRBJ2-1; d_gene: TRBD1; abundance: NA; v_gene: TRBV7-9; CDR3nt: TGTGCCAGCAGCGTTACCGGGACAGGGTACAATGAGCAGTTCTTC; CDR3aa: CASSVTGTGYNEQFF
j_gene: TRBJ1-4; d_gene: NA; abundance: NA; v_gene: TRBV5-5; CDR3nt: TGTGCCAGCAGCAATCCGAGGGAGAATGAAAAACTGTTTTTT; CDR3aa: CASSNPRENEKLFF